What follows are 16 T cell receptor beta chains derived from one specimen sequenced in a study of human T cells and chemical hapten exposure. Time point reported: patch test 3, about 24 weeks after DPC sensitization. Treatment denoted: therapeutic diphenylcyclopropenone sensitization with weekly scalp DPC. TCRdb itself ran the RACE reads through MiXCR, one entry per CDR3 protein. Of 130,000 or so distinct CDR3 sequences in the sample, roughly 10% were seen once. This material consisted of whole blood, taken in connection with sensitization to the hapten diphenylcyclopropenone (DPC). All receptors derive from a woman aged 45-59 years with alopecia areata. Some clones in this sample may be carry-over from other donors' samples.

This clonotype was found a few times. The chain recombines TRBV4-2 with TRBJ2-7; possibly TRBD2 for D (6 bases). The germline gives CDR1 LGHNA, CDR2 YNFKEQ. The CDR3 covers 16 residues. V gave up 1 base and J gave up 0 bases, with 13 bases separating them. CDR3 protein: CASSQGGKASSYEQYF. As DNA, the CDR3 is TGTGCCAGCAGCCAAGGCGGGAAAGCTAGCTCCTACGAGCAGTACTTC.

This clonotype was seen only a few times. The rearrangement links TRBV15 to TRBJ2-7; the match to TRBD1 covers 8 bases. The CDR3 is made up of 14 amino acids. V gave up 7 bases and J gave up 6 bases; unmatched junction bases: 11. Germline assignment: CDR1 LNHNV and CDR2 YYDKDF (reference sequence). The CDR3 protein is CATTMRQGPSEQYF. The CDR3 DNA reads TGTGCCACCACGATGAGACAGGGGCCCAGCGAGCAGTACTTC.

This clonotype was seen a handful of times. This chain uses TRBV11-2 with TRBJ2-3; 7 bases are shared with TRBD1. The ends lost 3 bases at V and 2 bases at J; junction bases unmatched: 5. The CDR3 is 15 amino acids. Germline V lookup: CDR1 SGHAT, CDR2 FQNNGV. CDR3 coding DNA: TGTGCCAGCAGCTTTAGGGACAGACTCACAGATACGCAGTATTTT. Protein sequence: CASSFRDRLTDTQYF.

This clonotype was seen a few times. The rearrangement uses TRBV11-2 and TRBJ2-1; D gene uncertain. CDR3 length equals 15 residues. Trimming cost V 1 base and J 0 bases, with 7 bases left between them. The germline gives CDR1 SGHAT, CDR2 FQNNGV. CDR3 in amino acids: CASSLVRSSYNEQFF. The CDR3 DNA reads TGTGCCAGCAGCTTAGTACGTAGCTCCTACAATGAGCAGTTCTTC.

This clonotype has just a few counts. The CDR3 sequence is CASSESNLGQGMETQYF. The CDR3 DNA reads as TGCGCCAGCAGTGAGTCGAACTTGGGACAGGGGATGGAGACCCAGTACTTC. The chain employs TRBV10-1 and TRBJ2-5; 10 bases fit TRBD1. From germline, CDR1 is WNHNN and CDR2 SYGVQD (reference sequence). CDR3 size: 17 residues. The V gene end was trimmed by 0 bases and the J gene end by 5 bases; junction bases not matched to a gene: 9.

This clonotype has a handful of counts. This rearrangement joins TRBV28 to TRBJ1-4; 8 positions match TRBD1. Germline CDR1 MDHEN, CDR2 SYDVKM. The CDR3 sequence is 16 residues long. The V segment lost 6 bases and the J segment 6 bases; nucleotides outside the gene matches: 12. Written as DNA, the CDR3 is TGTGCCAGCAGAACCTTCAGGGGGCTGGGGGATGAAAAACTGTTTTTT. The encoded protein is CASRTFRGLGDEKLFF.

This clonotype showed up just a few times. The junction departs from the called germline gene at one end, perhaps through a read error. The chain links TRBV27 to TRBJ1-6, with D tentatively TRBD1 (5 bases). Germline V gene lookup returns CDR1 MNHEY and CDR2 SMNVEV (reference sequence). CDR3 length equals 13 residues. CDR3 bases: TGTGCCAGCACCCGACCAGGGAATTCACCCCTCAACTTT. Translated, it gives CASTRPGNSPLNF.

The CDR3, as DNA: TGTGCCAGCTCACCATTGGCCAATGACAATGAGCAGTTCTTC. This translates into CASSPLANDNEQFF. The rearrangement uses TRBV18 and TRBJ2-1; D remains ambiguous. CDR1 is KGHSH, CDR2 LQKENI, per germline. The CDR3 has 14 amino acids. The V and J ends lost 2 bases and 5 bases respectively, with 10 bases between them.

This clonotype has more than one count but fewer than ten. The V and J genes are TRBV20-1 and TRBJ2-7; 8 bases agree with TRBD2. Germline V lookup: CDR1 DFQATT, CDR2 SNEGSKA (reference sequence). This CDR3 region has 13 residues. V was clipped by 4 bases and J by 4 bases; unmatched bases: 6. The CDR3 bases are TGCAGTGCTACTCCCGGGGGGGCGTACGAGCAGTACTTC. The encoded protein is CSATPGGAYEQYF.

This chain connects TRBV29-1 to TRBJ2-2; TRBD1 aligns across 7 bases. V dropped 5 bases and J dropped 2; count of bases not matched to a gene: 8. CDR3 length: 15 residues. Germline CDR1 reads SQVTM; CDR2 reads ANQGSEA. CDR3 sequence reads: CSVRIGTANTGELFF. CDR3 nucleotide sequence: TGCAGCGTTCGTATCGGGACAGCCAACACCGGGGAGCTGTTTTTT.

Many counts were recorded for this clonotype. This chain connects TRBV7-9 to TRBJ2-7, with D possibly being TRBD2 (6 bases). CDR3 length: 13 amino acids. Trimming pared 5 bases from V and 2 bases from J, leaving 10 bases between. Germline V gives CDR1 SEHNR, CDR2 FQNEAQ (reference sequence). CDR3 nucleotides: TGTGCCAGCAGCCTGGAGGGGCCCTACGAGCAGTACTTC. It encodes CASSLEGPYEQYF.

The V and J genes are TRBV3-1 and TRBJ2-3; D is undetermined. Trimming removed 5 bases at V and 6 bases at J, with 18 bases between. CDR3 length: 15 amino acids. Germline V CDR1 and CDR2: LGHDT, YNNKEL (reference sequence). The CDR3, as DNA: TGTGCCAGCAGCGAAGCAACGACGTTTGCGGATACGCAGTATTTT. It translates to CASSEATTFADTQYF.

This clonotype has just a few counts. This chain connects TRBV29-1 to TRBJ2-3; D may be TRBD1 (5 bases). Germline V CDR1 and CDR2: SQVTM, ANQGSEA. There are 13 residues in the CDR3. Trimming stripped 3 bases from V and 1 base from J, with 8 bases between. CDR3 in amino acids: CSVDQGCTDTQYF. DNA for the CDR3: TGCAGCGTTGACCAGGGATGCACAGATACGCAGTATTTT.

At least ten counts were recorded for this clonotype. The genes are TRBV12-3 or TRBV12-4 and TRBJ1-2, with 10 positions matching TRBD1. The CDR3 consists of 15 residues. J was trimmed by 8 bases and V by 1 base; bases with no gene match: 7. CDR3 in amino acids: CASSLVGQGVGGYTF. CDR3 coding DNA: TGTGCCAGCAGTTTAGTCGGACAGGGGGTAGGGGGCTACACCTTC.

This clonotype was found many times. The rearrangement joins TRBV7-9 to TRBJ1-1; 7 bases align to TRBD1. Germline loops: CDR1 SEHNR, CDR2 FQNEAQ (reference sequence). The CDR3 consists of 13 residues. Trimming removed 3 bases from V and 8 bases from J; junction bases left unmatched: 6. CDR3 residues: CASSFPGGGEAFF. CDR3 nucleotides: TGTGCCAGCAGCTTCCCAGGGGGAGGGGAAGCTTTCTTT.

V and J are TRBV20-1 and TRBJ2-7, with unresolved D. The ends were cut back, 6 bases at V and 1 base at J, with 7 bases in the middle. The germline CDR1 and CDR2 sequences are DFQATT and SNEGSKA (reference sequence). This CDR3 comprises 11 residues. The CDR3 DNA reads TGCAGTGCCGACATTTCCTACGAGCAGTACTTC. This sequence encodes CSADISYEQYF.